The rows below give T cell receptor beta chains drawn from one sample of a study of blood T cell repertoires in COVID-19. Libraries were prepared by immunoSEQ multiplex PCR; TCRdb keeps only in-frame clonotypes and omits some of them. The repertoire includes approximately 72,000 clones, around nine tenths of them detected once, and 13% sits in the top ten. Material: peripheral blood. The receptors here all came from a woman aged 60-75 years with acute or convalescent COVID-19. CDR3s include the opening cysteine and the closing phenylalanine or tryptophan. D genes are given only for firm matches. Part of the rows lack a size; the others show once, few, many or a class for expanded clones.

abundance	d_gene	v_gene	len	j_gene	CDR3aa	CDR3nt
.	.	TRBV5-8	18	TRBJ2-4	CASSLAYVGGRAKNIQYF	TGTGCCAGCAGCTTGGCCTACGTGGGGGGGCGGGCCAAAAACATTCAGTACTTC
.	TRBD1	TRBV9	16	TRBJ1-1	CASSPRTGIMNTEAFF	TGTGCCAGCAGCCCGAGGACAGGAATCATGAACACTGAAGCTTTCTTT
once	.	TRBV6-2/TRBV6-3	17	TRBJ2-3	CASSYSILSGGTDTQYF	TGTGCCAGCAGTTACTCCATCCTCTCCGGGGGCACAGATACGCAGTATTTT
.	.	TRBV7-9	16	TRBJ2-3	CASSLVGGQPTDTQYF	TGTGCCAGCAGCTTAGTTGGCGGGCAGCCCACAGATACGCAGTATTTT
once	.	TRBV20-1	11	TRBJ1-2	CSVQGGYGYTF	TGCAGTGTACAGGGTGGCTATGGCTACACCTTC
once	TRBD1	TRBV5-1	14	TRBJ1-1	CASSIDRGRTEAFF	TGCGCCAGCAGCATCGACAGGGGCCGGACTGAAGCTTTCTTT
.	.	TRBV2	14	TRBJ1-1	CASDPTDTNTEAFF	TGTGCCAGCGACCCCACGGACACCAACACTGAAGCTTTCTTT
.	.	TRBV30	13	TRBJ1-4	CAWSAGGFEKLFF	TGTGCCTGGAGTGCGGGCGGGTTTGAAAAACTGTTTTTT
.	TRBD2	TRBV10-3	17	TRBJ2-7	CAISENPGTSSRGEQYF	TGTGCCATCAGTGAAAATCCTGGGACTAGCTCCCGTGGGGAGCAGTACTTC
.	TRBD1	TRBV5-1	15	TRBJ1-1	CASSGGTGGVTEAFF	TGCGCCAGCAGCGGGGGAACAGGGGGAGTCACTGAAGCTTTCTTT
.	TRBD1	TRBV6-5	13	TRBJ1-6	CASSGQENSPLHF	TGTGCCAGCAGCGGACAGGAGAATTCACCCCTCCACTTT
.	.	TRBV9	16	TRBJ2-2	CASSGAGTRYTGELFF	TGTGCCAGCAGCGGAGCCGGGACAAGATACACCGGGGAGCTGTTTTTT
.	.	TRBV18	13	TRBJ2-3	CASSPKGPDTQYF	TGTGCCAGCTCACCAAAGGGGCCAGATACGCAGTATTTT
.	TRBD1	TRBV28	15	TRBJ1-2	CASSPPTGSRDGYTF	TGTGCCAGCAGTCCCCCGACAGGGTCGAGAGATGGCTACACCTTC
.	TRBD1	TRBV6-6	14	TRBJ1-6	CASSYSGTGSPLHF	TGTGCCAGCAGTTACTCGGGGACAGGGTCACCCCTCCACTTT
few	TRBD1	TRBV30	15	TRBJ1-5	CAWGTGGYSNQPQHF	TGTGCCTGGGGGACAGGGGGCTATAGCAATCAGCCCCAGCATTTT
few	.	TRBV24-1	14	TRBJ2-5	CATSDLYRGETQYF	TGTGCCACCAGTGATTTGTATAGGGGAGAGACCCAGTACTTC
.	TRBD1	TRBV4-1	16	TRBJ2-7	CASSQPTGGSSYEQYF	TGCGCCAGCAGCCAACCAACAGGGGGCTCTTCCTACGAGCAGTACTTC
.	.	TRBV6-5	12	TRBJ1-5	CASAGSNQPQHF	TGTGCCAGCGCAGGAAGCAATCAGCCCCAGCATTTT
.	.	TRBV21-1	14	TRBJ1-1	CASSKREWNTEAFF	TGTGCCAGCAGCAAGAGAGAGTGGAACACTGAAGCTTTCTTT
.	.	TRBV5-1	13	TRBJ1-2	CASSKEGADGYTF	TGCGCCAGCAGCAAGGAAGGTGCGGATGGCTACACCTTC
.	TRBD2	TRBV2	14	TRBJ2-5	CASSGTSGEETQYF	TGTGCCAGCAGTGGGACTAGCGGGGAGGAGACCCAGTACTTC
.	TRBD2	TRBV23-1	15	TRBJ2-7	CASQSRRLAGYEQYF	TGCGCCAGCCAGTCGAGGAGACTAGCGGGTTACGAGCAGTACTTC
.	.	TRBV28	12	TRBJ1-1	CASRYRNTEAFF	TGTGCCAGCAGGTACAGAAACACTGAAGCTTTCTTT
.	TRBD1	TRBV28	17	TRBJ1-4	CASTWGTGGSFVEKLFF	TGTGCCAGCACCTGGGGGACAGGGGGTAGTTTTGTTGAAAAACTGTTTTTT
.	.	TRBV27	13	TRBJ2-1	CASKRASYNEQFF	TGTGCCAGCAAGAGGGCTTCCTACAATGAGCAGTTCTTC
.	TRBD1	TRBV7-9	14	TRBJ1-1	CASSHIDRGTEAFF	TGTGCCAGCAGCCACATAGACAGGGGCACTGAAGCTTTCTTT
.	TRBD1	TRBV19	15	TRBJ2-5	CASSTSPGGLETQYF	TGTGCCAGTAGTACCTCTCCAGGGGGCCTAGAGACCCAGTACTTC
.	.	TRBV12-2	17	TRBJ2-2	CASRLRGGTALTGELFF	TGTGCAAGTCGCTTACGTGGAGGGACAGCACTCACCGGGGAGCTGTTTTTT
.	.	TRBV18	14	TRBJ1-5	CASSPGGAVGPQHF	TGTGCCAGCTCACCAGGAGGGGCCGTGGGGCCCCAGCATTTT
.	.	TRBV27	15	TRBJ2-3	CASSFSRGSTDTQYF	TGTGCCAGCAGTTTTTCCCGCGGGAGCACAGATACGCAGTATTTT
.	.	TRBV19	13	TRBJ1-2	CASSADRTYGYTF	TGTGCCAGTAGTGCGGACAGAACCTATGGCTACACCTTC
.	TRBD2	TRBV3-1/TRBV3-2	14	TRBJ2-7	CASRGTSGGEEQYF	TGTGCCTCCCGGGGGACTAGCGGGGGGGAGGAGCAGTACTTC
.	TRBD1	TRBV5-4	14	TRBJ1-2	CASSSPTGHYGYTF	TGTGCCAGCAGCTCTCCGACAGGGCACTATGGCTACACCTTC